The clone carrying this T cell receptor beta chain has only a few counts. The CDR3 is 12 amino acids. Germline V CDR1 and CDR2: SGHTA, FQGNSA. This sample was taken from a study of blood T cells in healthy people across ages. A second PCR of roughly 6 to 12 cycles used a sample-barcoded 5' primer and a J-beta primer mix. TCRdb reprocessed the 5' RACE reads via MiXCR and lists one record per CDR3 protein. The profile covers approximately 800,000 distinct CDR3 sequences, with around a quarter appearing a single time and under 4.5% taken by the ten largest. The sample was also linked to a second study, of T cells of mothers and their children. That paper states: A few healthy Caucasian mothers gave samples, and so did their six children. All extracted RNA went into cDNA synthesis, approximately 1.4 ug per 15 ul.

The origin of this receptor is a boy aged 5-17 years in good health. This chain uses TRBV7-2 with TRBJ2-5; D remains ambiguous. The J call may be incorrect, as the DNA end agrees better with TRBJ2-1. Sequencing was carried out using blood. The CDR3 region has the DNA TGTGCCAGCAGTCTACACCTCAATGAGCAGTTCTTC. The encoded protein is CASSLHLNEQFF.